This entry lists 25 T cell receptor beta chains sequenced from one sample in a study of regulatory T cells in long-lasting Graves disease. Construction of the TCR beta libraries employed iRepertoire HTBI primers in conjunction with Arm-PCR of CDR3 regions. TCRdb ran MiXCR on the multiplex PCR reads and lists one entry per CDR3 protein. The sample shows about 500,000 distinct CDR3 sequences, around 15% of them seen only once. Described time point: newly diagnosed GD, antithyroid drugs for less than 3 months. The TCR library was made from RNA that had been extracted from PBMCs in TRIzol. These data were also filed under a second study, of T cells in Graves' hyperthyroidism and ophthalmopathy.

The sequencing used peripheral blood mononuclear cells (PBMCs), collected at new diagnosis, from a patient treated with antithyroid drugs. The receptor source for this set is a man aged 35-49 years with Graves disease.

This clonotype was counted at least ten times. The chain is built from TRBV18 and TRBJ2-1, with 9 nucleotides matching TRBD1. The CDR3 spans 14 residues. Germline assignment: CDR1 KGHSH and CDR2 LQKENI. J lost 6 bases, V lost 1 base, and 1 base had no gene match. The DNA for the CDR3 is TGTGCCAGCTCACCACAGACAGGGGGCAATGAGCAGTTCTTC. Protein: CASSPQTGGNEQFF.

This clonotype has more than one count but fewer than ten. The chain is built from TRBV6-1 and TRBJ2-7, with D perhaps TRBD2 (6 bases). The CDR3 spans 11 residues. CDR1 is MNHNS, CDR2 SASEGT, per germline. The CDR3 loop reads CVTTRGYEQYF. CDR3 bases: TGTGTAACGACTAGAGGCTACGAGCAGTACTTC.

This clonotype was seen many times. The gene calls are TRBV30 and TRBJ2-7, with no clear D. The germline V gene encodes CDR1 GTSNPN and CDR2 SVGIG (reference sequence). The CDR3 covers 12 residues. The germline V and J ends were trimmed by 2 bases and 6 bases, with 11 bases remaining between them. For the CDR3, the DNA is TGTGCCTGGAGTCCACCGGTAGGCGAGCAGTACTTC. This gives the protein CAWSPPVGEQYF.

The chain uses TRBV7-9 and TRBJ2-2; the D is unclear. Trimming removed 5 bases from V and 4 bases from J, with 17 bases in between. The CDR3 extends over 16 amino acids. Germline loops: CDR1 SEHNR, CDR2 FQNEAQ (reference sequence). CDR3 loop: CASSIDSPEFTGELFF. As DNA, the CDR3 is TGTGCCAGCAGCATTGACTCGCCCGAATTCACCGGGGAGCTGTTTTTT.

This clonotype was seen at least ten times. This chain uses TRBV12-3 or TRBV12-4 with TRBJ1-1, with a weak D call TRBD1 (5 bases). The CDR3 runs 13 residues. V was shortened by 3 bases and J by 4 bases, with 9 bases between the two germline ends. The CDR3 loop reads CASSFQGVTEAFF. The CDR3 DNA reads TGTGCCAGCAGTTTTCAGGGAGTCACTGAAGCTTTCTTT.

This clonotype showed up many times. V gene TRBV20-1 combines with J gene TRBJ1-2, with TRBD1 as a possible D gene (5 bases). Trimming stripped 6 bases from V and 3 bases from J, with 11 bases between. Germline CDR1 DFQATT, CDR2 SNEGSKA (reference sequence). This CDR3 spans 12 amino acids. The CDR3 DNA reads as TGCAGTGCGCCGGACAAAGACTATGGCTACACCTTC. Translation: CSAPDKDYGYTF.

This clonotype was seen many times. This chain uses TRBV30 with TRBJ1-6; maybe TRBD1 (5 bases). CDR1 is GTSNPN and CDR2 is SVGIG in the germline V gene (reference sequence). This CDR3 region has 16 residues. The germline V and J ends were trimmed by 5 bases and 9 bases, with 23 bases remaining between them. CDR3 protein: CAWAPVRGLIGSPLHF. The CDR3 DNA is TGTGCCTGGGCCCCCGTACGGGGCTTGATCGGTTCACCCCTCCACTTT.

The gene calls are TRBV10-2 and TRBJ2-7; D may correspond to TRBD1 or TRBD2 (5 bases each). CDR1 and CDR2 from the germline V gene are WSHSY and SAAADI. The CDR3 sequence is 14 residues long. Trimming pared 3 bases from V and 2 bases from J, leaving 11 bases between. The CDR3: CASSDRGAPYEQYF. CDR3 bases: TGCGCCAGCAGTGATCGAGGGGCCCCCTACGAGCAGTACTTC.

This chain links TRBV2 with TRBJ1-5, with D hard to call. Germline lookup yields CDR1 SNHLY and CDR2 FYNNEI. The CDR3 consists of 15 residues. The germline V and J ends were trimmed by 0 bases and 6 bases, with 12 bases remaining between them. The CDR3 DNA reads TGTGCCAGCAGTGAAGCGAGAAGTGAGAGTCAGCCCCAGCATTTT. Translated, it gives CASSEARSESQPQHF.

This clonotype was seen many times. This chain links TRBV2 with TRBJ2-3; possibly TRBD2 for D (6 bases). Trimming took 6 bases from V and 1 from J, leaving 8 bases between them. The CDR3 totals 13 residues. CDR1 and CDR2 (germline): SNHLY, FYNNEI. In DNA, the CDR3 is TGTGCCAGCAGGACTAGGGGCACAGATACGCAGTATTTT. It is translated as CASRTRGTDTQYF.

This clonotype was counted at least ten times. The CDR3 nucleotides read TGTGCCAGCCAAGGGACACCGGCTTCCTACAATGAGCAGTTCTTC. It specifies CASQGTPASYNEQFF. This chain links TRBV6-2 or TRBV6-3 with TRBJ2-1, with TRBD1 as a possible D gene (6 bases). Germline lookup yields CDR1 MNHEY and CDR2 SVGEGT. The CDR3 runs 15 residues. V was cut by 8 bases and J by 1 base, with 15 bases left in between.

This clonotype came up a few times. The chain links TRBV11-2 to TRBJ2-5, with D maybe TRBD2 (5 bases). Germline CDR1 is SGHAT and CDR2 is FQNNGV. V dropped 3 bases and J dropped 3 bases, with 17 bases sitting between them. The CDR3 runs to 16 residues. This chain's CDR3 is CASSLQEGGPKETQYF. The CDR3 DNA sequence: TGTGCCAGCAGCTTGCAAGAGGGCGGGCCTAAAGAGACCCAGTACTTC.

The CDR3 reads CASSQTRDRINSPLHF. In DNA form, the CDR3 reads TGTGCCAGCAGCCAGACTCGGGACAGAATTAATTCACCCCTCCACTTT. The rearrangement joins TRBV14 to TRBJ1-6, with 7 bases fitting TRBD1. Looked up from germline, CDR1 is SGHDN and CDR2 is FVKESK. CDR3 length: 16 amino acids. The trim removed 3 bases at V and 6 bases at J, leaving 8 bases unmatched.

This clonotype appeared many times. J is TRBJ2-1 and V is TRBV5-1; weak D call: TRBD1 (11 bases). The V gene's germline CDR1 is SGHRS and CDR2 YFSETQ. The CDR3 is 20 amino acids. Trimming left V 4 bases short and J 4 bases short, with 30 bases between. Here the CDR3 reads CASSPGQGGILAGEYNEQFF. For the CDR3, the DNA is TGCGCCAGCAGCCCGGGACAGGGGGGAATCCTAGCGGGAGAATACAATGAGCAGTTCTTC.

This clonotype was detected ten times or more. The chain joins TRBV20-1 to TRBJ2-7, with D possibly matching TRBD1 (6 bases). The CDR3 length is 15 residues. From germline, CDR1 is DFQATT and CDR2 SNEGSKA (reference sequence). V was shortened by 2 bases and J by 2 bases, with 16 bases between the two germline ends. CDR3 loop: CSARKNSGAAYEQYF. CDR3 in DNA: TGCAGTGCTAGAAAAAACTCAGGGGCTGCCTACGAGCAGTACTTC.

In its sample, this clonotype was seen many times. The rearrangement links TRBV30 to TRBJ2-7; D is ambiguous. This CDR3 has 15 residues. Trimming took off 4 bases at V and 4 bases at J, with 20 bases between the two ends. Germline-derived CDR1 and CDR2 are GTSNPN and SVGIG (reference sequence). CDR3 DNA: TGTGCCTGGAACCCCCGCGCAGCGCGGATTTACGAGCAGTACTTC. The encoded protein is CAWNPRAARIYEQYF.

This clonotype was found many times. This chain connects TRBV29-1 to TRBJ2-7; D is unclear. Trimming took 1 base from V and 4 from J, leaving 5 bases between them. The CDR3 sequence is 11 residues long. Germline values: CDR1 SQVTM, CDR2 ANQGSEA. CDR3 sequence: CSVEVAYEQYF. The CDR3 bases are TGCAGCGTTGAAGTGGCATACGAGCAGTACTTC.

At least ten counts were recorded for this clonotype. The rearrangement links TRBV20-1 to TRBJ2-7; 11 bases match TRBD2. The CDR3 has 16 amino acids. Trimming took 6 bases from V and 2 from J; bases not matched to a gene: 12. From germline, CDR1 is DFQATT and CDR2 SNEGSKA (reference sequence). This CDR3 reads CSARLRGLAAPYEQYF. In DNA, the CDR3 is TGCAGTGCCAGACTGCGGGGACTAGCGGCCCCCTACGAGCAGTACTTC.

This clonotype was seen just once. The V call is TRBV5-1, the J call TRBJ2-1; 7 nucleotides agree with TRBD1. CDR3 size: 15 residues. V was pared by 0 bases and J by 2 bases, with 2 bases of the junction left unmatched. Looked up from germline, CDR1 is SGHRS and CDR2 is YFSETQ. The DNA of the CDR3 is TGCGCCAGCAGCTTGGACGGGACAGCCTACAATGAGCAGTTCTTC. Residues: CASSLDGTAYNEQFF.

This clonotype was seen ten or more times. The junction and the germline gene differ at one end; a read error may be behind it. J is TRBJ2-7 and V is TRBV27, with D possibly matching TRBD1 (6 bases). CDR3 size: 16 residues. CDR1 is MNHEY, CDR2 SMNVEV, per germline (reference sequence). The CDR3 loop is CASGLRTPTGTYEQYF. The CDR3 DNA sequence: TGTGCCAGCGGTTTAAGGACCCCGACAGGAACCTACGAGCAGTACTTC.

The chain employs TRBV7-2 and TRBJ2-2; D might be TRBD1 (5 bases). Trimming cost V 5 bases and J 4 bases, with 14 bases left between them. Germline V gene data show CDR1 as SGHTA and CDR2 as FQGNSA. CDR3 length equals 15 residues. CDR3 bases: TGTGCCAGCAGCCAGAGCCGACAGTTCACCGGGGAGCTGTTTTTT. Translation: CASSQSRQFTGELFF.

DNA for the CDR3: TGTGCCAGCAGCCCGGAACAGGGTTCCGCTGAAGCTTTCTTT. Translation gives CASSPEQGSAEAFF. The chain links TRBV5-4 to TRBJ1-1; maybe TRBD1 (6 bases). The germline CDR1 and CDR2 sequences are SGHNT and YYREEE (reference sequence). Trimming took off 4 bases at V and 6 bases at J, with 16 bases between the two ends. CDR3 length: 14 amino acids.

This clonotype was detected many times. Written as DNA, the CDR3 is TGTGCCAGCATGGGGGACAGACACACCGGGGAGCTGTTTTTT. Translated: CASMGDRHTGELFF. The chain joins TRBV2 to TRBJ2-2; 7 bases are shared with TRBD1. The CDR3 totals 14 residues. Per germline, CDR1 SNHLY and CDR2 FYNNEI. The V segment lost 7 bases and the J segment 3 bases; nucleotides outside the gene matches: 5.

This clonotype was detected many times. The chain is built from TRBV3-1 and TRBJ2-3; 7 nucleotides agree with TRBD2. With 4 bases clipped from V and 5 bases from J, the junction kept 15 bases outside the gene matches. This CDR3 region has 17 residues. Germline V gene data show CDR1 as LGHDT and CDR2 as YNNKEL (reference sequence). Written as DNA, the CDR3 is TGTGCCAGCAGCCCCCGAGCACAGCGGGGCCGGGGAGATACGCAGTATTTT. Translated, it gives CASSPRAQRGRGDTQYF.

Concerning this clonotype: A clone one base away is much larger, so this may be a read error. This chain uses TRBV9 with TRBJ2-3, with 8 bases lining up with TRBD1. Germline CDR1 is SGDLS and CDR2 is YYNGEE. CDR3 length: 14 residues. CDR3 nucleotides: TGTGCCAGCAGCCAAATCAACAGGGGGAACACGCGGTATTTT. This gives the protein CASSQINRGNTRYF.